Listed below are T cell receptor beta chains from one sample, sequenced in a study of response to subunit inactivated influenza vaccine. TCRdb recomputed calls from the RT-PCR reads with MiXCR, one row per CDR3 protein. The repertoire includes a few hundred thousand distinct CDR3 sequences, roughly a fifth of them detected once, and roughly 10% sits in the top ten. This specimen was PBMCs from blood, taken less than 22 months after vaccination. These receptor sequences come from a man aged 45 to 75 who received an inactivated influenza vaccine. The CDR3 runs from the conserved cysteine through the conserved F or W. The order of the fields is J gene, V gene, clone size, CDR3 protein. The size entry is marked missing in some rows and otherwise reads once, few, many or a size class.

J: TRBJ1-1
V: TRBV5-1
size: .
CDR3: CASSSGQGYLNTEAFF

J: TRBJ1-6
V: TRBV24-1
size: .
CDR3: CATSANSPNSPLHF

J: TRBJ2-1
V: TRBV20-1
size: .
CDR3: CSARTSGTEGYNEQFF

J: TRBJ2-3
V: TRBV20-1
size: few
CDR3: CSAQTGGIDTQYF

J: TRBJ2-5
V: TRBV5-4
size: .
CDR3: CASSPVEGGTQYF

J: TRBJ1-3
V: TRBV29-1
size: .
CDR3: CSVSRDRENTIYF

J: TRBJ1-4
V: TRBV9
size: many
CDR3: CASSVRPEPYEKLFF

J: TRBJ1-1
V: TRBV2
size: many
CDR3: CASRRTGDGTEAFF

J: TRBJ1-5
V: TRBV6-2/TRBV6-3
size: few
CDR3: CASTRDRSNQPQHF

J: TRBJ2-4
V: TRBV7-2
size: .
CDR3: CASSPLPGLAKNIQYF

J: TRBJ1-1
V: TRBV5-1
size: few
CDR3: CASSLDRMDTEAFF

J: TRBJ2-1
V: TRBV4-3
size: many
CDR3: CASSHLSGGGYNEQFF

J: TRBJ2-2
V: TRBV6-1
size: .
CDR3: CASIRDTGELFF

J: TRBJ2-1
V: TRBV6-5
size: few
CDR3: CASSYPGGSRRNEQFF

J: TRBJ2-1
V: TRBV5-6
size: .
CDR3: CASRLVAALDEQFF

J: TRBJ1-1
V: TRBV5-1
size: few
CDR3: CASSLVGERQTEAFF

J: TRBJ1-2
V: TRBV12-3/TRBV12-4
size: few
CDR3: CASSPALDYGYTF

J: TRBJ1-2
V: TRBV5-4
size: few
CDR3: CASSLTRGAGMGSGYGYTF

J: TRBJ1-6
V: TRBV6-5
size: .
CDR3: CASSYPSGGSNSPLHF

J: TRBJ1-2
V: TRBV12-3/TRBV12-4
size: many
CDR3: CASSLWDREGGGYTF

J: TRBJ1-4
V: TRBV29-1
size: few
CDR3: CSVEWDVSEKLFF

J: TRBJ1-2
V: TRBV19
size: many
CDR3: CASSTGRTYGYTF

J: TRBJ2-7
V: TRBV15
size: .
CDR3: CATATEGGSYEQYF

J: TRBJ1-2
V: TRBV11-1
size: few
CDR3: CASSFPRDTLKTNYGYTF

J: TRBJ2-2
V: TRBV7-2
size: .
CDR3: CASSLAFVSGIAINTGELFF

J: TRBJ1-2
V: TRBV12-3/TRBV12-4
size: .
CDR3: CASSTAWNYGYTF

J: TRBJ2-6
V: TRBV6-1
size: .
CDR3: CASSENRRSGANVLTF

J: TRBJ2-1
V: TRBV7-7
size: .
CDR3: CASSLGAGGGNEQFF

J: TRBJ2-5
V: TRBV29-1
size: few
CDR3: CSAFRTFGETQYF

J: TRBJ1-1
V: TRBV6-1
size: few
CDR3: CASSNRAVTEAFF

J: TRBJ2-2
V: TRBV5-1
size: .
CDR3: CASSPAEAGTGELFF

J: TRBJ2-2
V: TRBV4-3
size: .
CDR3: CASSQDRLYTGELFF

J: TRBJ2-2
V: TRBV7-3
size: many
CDR3: CASSLTGDGELFF

J: TRBJ2-3
V: TRBV9
size: .
CDR3: CASSVGSGSRTDTQYF

J: TRBJ1-2
V: TRBV15
size: many
CDR3: CATSRDLVPMGGYTF

J: TRBJ2-1
V: TRBV6-2/TRBV6-3
size: once
CDR3: CASSYSMGNSYNEQFF

J: TRBJ1-1
V: TRBV19
size: few
CDR3: CASSIQGAVGEAFF

J: TRBJ1-3
V: TRBV7-2
size: .
CDR3: CASSFRGTSGNTIYF

J: TRBJ2-5
V: TRBV3-1
size: .
CDR3: CASSQEGLAVAETQYF

J: TRBJ2-1
V: TRBV7-8
size: few
CDR3: CASSLENAGIYNEQFF

J: TRBJ2-5
V: TRBV5-5
size: few
CDR3: CASSLTGVVETQYF

J: TRBJ2-1
V: TRBV18
size: .
CDR3: CASSPGTGPYNEQFF

J: TRBJ1-1
V: TRBV5-4
size: .
CDR3: CASSLGTPGQNTEAFF

J: TRBJ1-1
V: TRBV19
size: few
CDR3: CASSIVGTATEAFF

J: TRBJ2-5
V: TRBV12-3/TRBV12-4
size: .
CDR3: CASSQTPTTQYF

J: TRBJ1-1
V: TRBV5-1
size: few
CDR3: CASSWRGLTEAFF

J: TRBJ1-2
V: TRBV10-3
size: many
CDR3: CAISESAGLTNGYTF

J: TRBJ1-6
V: TRBV4-3
size: .
CDR3: CASSLLGGDYNSPLHF

J: TRBJ1-5
V: TRBV28
size: few
CDR3: CASRPGSAWGYSNQPQHF

J: TRBJ2-5
V: TRBV4-2
size: few
CDR3: CASSQNSGGAETQYF

J: TRBJ1-1
V: TRBV25-1
size: .
CDR3: CASTSLRGAEAFF

J: TRBJ2-2
V: TRBV11-2
size: .
CDR3: CASSSSASGLKLFF

J: TRBJ1-5
V: TRBV20-1
size: many
CDR3: CSARGQGNQPQHF

J: TRBJ2-7
V: TRBV3-1
size: .
CDR3: CASSQEGRVDRSYEQYF

J: TRBJ1-1
V: TRBV12-3/TRBV12-4
size: .
CDR3: CASSLKQNTEAFF

J: TRBJ2-7
V: TRBV2
size: .
CDR3: CASSVTGTGYEQYF

J: TRBJ2-5
V: TRBV20-1
size: .
CDR3: CSARDSRGETQYF